This TCR beta chain derives from a study of shared clonotypes between healthy human individuals. Germline V gene lookup returns CDR1 SGHRS and CDR2 YFSETQ. CDR3 length: 13 residues. V gave up 4 bases and J gave up 0 bases, with 4 bases separating them. Broader study findings: Among the subsets, naive ones generally showed larger estimated richness than memory ones.

The CD4+ fraction was divided into a CD45RA+ naive subset and a CD45RA-negative memory subset. Here immunoSEQ multiplex PCR was the method, and the copy in TCRdb shows in-frame clones only, minus some. The sample consists of about 2 million clones, approximately 95% of them appearing once. A remark on this clone: What it recognizes is unknown.

Sequencing was performed on naive CD4+ T cells sorted from blood. Subset meaning: CD45RA+ positively selected. V gene TRBV5-1 combines with J gene TRBJ2-2; D is unclear. This clonotype was sampled from a man between 18 and 29 years old in good health. As DNA, the CDR3 is TGCGCCAGCAGCAACCCGAACACCGGGGAGCTGTTTTTT. Amino acid sequence: CASSNPNTGELFF. The whole variable domain, filled in from reference TRBV5-1 and TRBJ2-2, reads KAGVTQTPRYLIKTRGQQVTLSCSPISGHRSVSWYQQTPGQGLQFLFEYFSETQRNKGNFPGRFSGRQFSNSRSEMNVSTLELGDSALYLCASSNPNTGELFFGEGSRLTVL.